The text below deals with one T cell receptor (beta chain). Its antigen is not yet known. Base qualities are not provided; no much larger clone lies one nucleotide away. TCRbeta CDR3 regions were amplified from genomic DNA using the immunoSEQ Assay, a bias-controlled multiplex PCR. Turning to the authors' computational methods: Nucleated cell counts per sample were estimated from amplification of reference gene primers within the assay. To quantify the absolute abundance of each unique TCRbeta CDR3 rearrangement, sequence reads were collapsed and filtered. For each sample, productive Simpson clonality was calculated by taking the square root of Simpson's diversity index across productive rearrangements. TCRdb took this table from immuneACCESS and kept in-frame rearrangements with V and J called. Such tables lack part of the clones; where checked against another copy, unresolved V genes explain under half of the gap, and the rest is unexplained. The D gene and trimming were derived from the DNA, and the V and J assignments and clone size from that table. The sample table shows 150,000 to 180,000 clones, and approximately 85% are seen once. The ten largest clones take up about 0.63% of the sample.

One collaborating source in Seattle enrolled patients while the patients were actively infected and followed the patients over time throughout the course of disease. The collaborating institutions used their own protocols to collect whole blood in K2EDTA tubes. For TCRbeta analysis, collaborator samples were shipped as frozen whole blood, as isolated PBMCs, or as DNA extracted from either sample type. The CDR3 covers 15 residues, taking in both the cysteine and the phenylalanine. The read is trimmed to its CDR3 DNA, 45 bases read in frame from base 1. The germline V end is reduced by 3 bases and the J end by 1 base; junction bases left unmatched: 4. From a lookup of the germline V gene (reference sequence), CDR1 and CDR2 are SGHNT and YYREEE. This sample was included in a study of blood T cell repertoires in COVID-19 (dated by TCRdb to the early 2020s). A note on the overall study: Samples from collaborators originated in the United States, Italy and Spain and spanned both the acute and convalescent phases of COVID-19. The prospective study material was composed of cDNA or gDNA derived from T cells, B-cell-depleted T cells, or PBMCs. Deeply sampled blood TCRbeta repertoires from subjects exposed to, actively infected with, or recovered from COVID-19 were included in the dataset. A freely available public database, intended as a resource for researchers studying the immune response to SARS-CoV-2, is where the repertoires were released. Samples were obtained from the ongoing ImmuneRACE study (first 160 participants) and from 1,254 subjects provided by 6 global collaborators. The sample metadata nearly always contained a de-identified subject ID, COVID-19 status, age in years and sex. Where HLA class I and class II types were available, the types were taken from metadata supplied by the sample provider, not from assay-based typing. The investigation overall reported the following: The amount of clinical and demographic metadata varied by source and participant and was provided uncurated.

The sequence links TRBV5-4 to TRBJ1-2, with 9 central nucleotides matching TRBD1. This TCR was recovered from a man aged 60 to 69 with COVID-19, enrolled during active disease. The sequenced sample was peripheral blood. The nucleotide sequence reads TGTGCCAGCAGCTCGGACAGGGGATATAACTATGGCTACACCTTC. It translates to CASSSDRGYNYGYTF.